What follows is one T cell receptor beta chain and its context. Antigen unknown. With a J-beta primer mix and a sample-barcoded 5' primer, a second PCR ran about 7 to 11 cycles. TCRdb redid the calling of the 5' RACE reads with MiXCR, one entry per CDR3 protein. The sample lists over a million distinct CDR3 sequences; around 43% were seen once. The length of the CDR3 is 14 residues. Between the trimmed V and J ends, which lost 5 bases and 0 bases, there was a span of 8 bases. CDR1 is SQVTM, CDR2 ANQGSEA, per germline. This record comes from a study of blood T cells in healthy people across ages. Study background: Template switching picked up about one barcoded beta molecule for each two T cells.

Overall study results and limits: Researchers judged that diversity estimates from one million T cells fell short of true values. Age showed a roughly linear inverse relationship with TCR beta diversity per million T cells. Donor CMV infection status was unknown, possibly confounding age-related changes in expanded clonotypes.

Sequencing input: blood. This clonotype was sampled from a woman aged 60-70 years in good health. This sequence joins TRBV29-1 and TRBJ2-6; D may be TRBD1 (5 bases). This chain's CDR3 is CSVLGDSGANVLTF. The CDR3 nucleotides are TGCAGCGTTCTAGGGGACTCTGGGGCCAACGTCCTGACTTTC.